The 14 T cell receptor beta chains listed next were all sequenced from one sample in a study of blood T cells in healthy people across ages. Combining a sample-barcoded 5' primer with a J-beta primer mix, a second PCR ran for roughly 7 to 11 cycles. Each CDR3 protein gets one entry after TCRdb re-called the 5' RACE reads with MiXCR. The table includes about 830,000 distinct CDR3 sequences, around two thirds detected once. Sequencing used blood. These receptors all come from a young man in good health.

The J gene is TRBJ2-3, the V gene TRBV7-2, with TRBD1 matching 8 bases. This CDR3 is 15 amino acids long. In germline, CDR1 is SGHTA, CDR2 FQGNSA. J gave up 5 bases and V 5 bases, and 9 bases lay outside the gene matches. The CDR3 is CASSPTRGLGDTQYF. The CDR3 DNA sequence: TGTGCCAGCAGCCCCACCAGGGGGCTAGGAGATACGCAGTATTTT.

This clonotype was seen a handful of times. V usage is TRBV11-2 and J usage is TRBJ2-1; 7 bases match TRBD1. Germline values: CDR1 SGHAT, CDR2 FQNNGV. CDR3 size: 15 residues. The J segment lost 4 bases and the V segment lost 5 bases, leaving 8 bases of the junction unmatched. CDR3 sequence (DNA): TGTGCCAGCAGCCGGGGACAGAATCCTTACAATGAGCAGTTCTTC. Amino acids: CASSRGQNPYNEQFF.

The V and J genes are TRBV20-1 and TRBJ2-1; 12 bases map to TRBD2. This CDR3 region has 13 residues. The V gene end was trimmed by 6 bases and the J gene end by 7 bases; junction bases not matched to a gene: 4. Germline V gives CDR1 DFQATT, CDR2 SNEGSKA (reference sequence). The CDR3 DNA is TGCAGTGCATGGACTAGCGGGGAGAATGAGCAGTTCTTC. Protein sequence: CSAWTSGENEQFF.

The rearrangement links TRBV29-1 to TRBJ2-7; D unclear. The J call is uncertain, as TRBJ2-5 better fits the DNA end. Germline-derived CDR1 and CDR2 are SQVTM and ANQGSEA. CDR3 size: 12 residues. CDR3 nucleotides: TGCAGCGTTGCTAGTCAGTCGGGGACCCAGTACTTC. Translating it yields CSVASQSGTQYF.

The chain has TRBV6-6 and TRBJ2-4, with TRBD2 matching 11 bases. The J call is uncertain, as TRBJ2-7 better fits the DNA end. This CDR3 contains 16 residues. Per the germline V gene, CDR1 is MNHNY and CDR2 is SVGAGI (reference sequence). The CDR3 nucleotides read TGTGCCAGCAGACCGGAACTAGCGGGGGCCTTCTACGAGCAGTACTTC. It is translated as CASRPELAGAFYEQYF.

This clonotype was seen more than once but under ten times. The chain links TRBV20-1 to TRBJ2-6; no reliable D call. V lost 3 bases and J 4 bases, leaving 7 bases between the germline ends. The CDR3 sequence is 13 residues long. CDR1 and CDR2 (germline): DFQATT, SNEGSKA (reference sequence). CDR3 nucleotides: TGCAGTGCTAGTCATATGGGGGCCAACGTCCTGACTTTC. Protein: CSASHMGANVLTF.

This clonotype was seen only once. J is TRBJ2-7 and V is TRBV6-5; 7 positions agree with TRBD2. TRBJ2-5 explains the end of the DNA better; the J call may be wrong. CDR1 MNHEY and CDR2 SVGAGI come from the germline V gene. The CDR3 is made up of 15 amino acids. The chain's CDR3 is CASSYSGGMTETQYF. CDR3 sequence (DNA): TGTGCCAGCAGTTACTCGGGGGGGATGACAGAGACCCAGTACTTC.

This clonotype was seen a handful of times. V usage is TRBV6-1 and J usage is TRBJ2-5; the D gene could be TRBD1 or TRBD2 (7 bases each). Trimming left V 8 bases short and J 3 bases short, with 19 bases between. The CDR3 runs 15 residues. Looked up from germline, CDR1 is MNHNS and CDR2 is SASEGT. This CDR3 is CASLLTGRGKETQYF. CDR3 coding DNA: TGTGCCAGCCTCTTGACAGGGAGGGGGAAAGAGACCCAGTACTTC.

V gene TRBV9 combines with J gene TRBJ2-3; D may be TRBD1 (5 bases). In germline, CDR1 is SGDLS, CDR2 YYNGEE. V lost 0 bases and J lost 0, with 8 bases in between. This CDR3 comprises 15 residues. The DNA for the CDR3 is TGTGCCAGCAGCGTAGGACAGTCGAGCACAGATACGCAGTATTTT. This encodes CASSVGQSSTDTQYF.

This chain connects TRBV27 to TRBJ2-1, with D maybe TRBD2 (7 bases). Trimming shortened V by 4 bases and J by 4 bases, and 11 bases separated the two germline ends. This CDR3 spans 14 amino acids. Germline V CDR1 and CDR2: MNHEY, SMNVEV (reference sequence). The CDR3 protein is CASSWRGLYNEQFF. CDR3 coding DNA: TGTGCCAGCAGTTGGCGGGGGCTATACAATGAGCAGTTCTTC.

The J gene is TRBJ1-2, the V gene TRBV5-1, with 8 bases matching TRBD1. Germline V lookup: CDR1 SGHRS, CDR2 YFSETQ. The V segment lost 0 bases and the J segment 4 bases; nucleotides outside the gene matches: 8. This CDR3 is built from 16 residues. CDR3 coding DNA: TGCGCCAGCAGCTTGGGGGGACAGGTGCTGGGCTATGGCTACACCTTC. Its protein is CASSLGGQVLGYGYTF.

The CDR3 nucleotides are TGTGCCAGCAGCTTAGATGAAAAACTGTTTTTT. Its translation: CASSLDEKLFF. V is TRBV7-8 and J is TRBJ1-4, with D uncertain. V lost 1 base, J lost 6 bases, and 0 bases lay in between. CDR3 length: 11 amino acids. Germline-derived CDR1 and CDR2 are SGHVS and FQNEAQ. Full variable domain (remainder filled in from reference TRBV7-8 and TRBJ1-4): GAGVSQSPRYKVAKRGQDVALRCDPISGHVSLFWYQQALGQGPEFLTYFQNEAQLDKSGLPSDRFFAERPEGSVSTLKIQRTQQEDSAVYLCASSLDEKLFFGSGTQLSVL.

The chain combines TRBV20-1 with TRBJ2-7; 8 bases line up with TRBD1. TRBJ2-5 explains the end of the DNA better; the J call may be wrong. The CDR3 has 13 residues. Germline assignment: CDR1 DFQATT and CDR2 SNEGSKA (reference sequence). The CDR3 protein is CSATMDREETQYF. Written as DNA, the CDR3 is TGCAGTGCCACGATGGACAGGGAAGAGACCCAGTACTTC.

This clonotype was detected only a few times. The chain carries TRBV20-1 and TRBJ1-5, with D unresolved. This CDR3 comprises 12 residues. V gave up 0 bases and J gave up 7 bases, with 7 bases separating them. The germline V gene encodes CDR1 DFQATT and CDR2 SNEGSKA (reference sequence). In DNA form, the CDR3 reads TGCAGTGCTAGAGATGGGCAGCAGCCCCAGCATTTT. The encoded protein is CSARDGQQPQHF.